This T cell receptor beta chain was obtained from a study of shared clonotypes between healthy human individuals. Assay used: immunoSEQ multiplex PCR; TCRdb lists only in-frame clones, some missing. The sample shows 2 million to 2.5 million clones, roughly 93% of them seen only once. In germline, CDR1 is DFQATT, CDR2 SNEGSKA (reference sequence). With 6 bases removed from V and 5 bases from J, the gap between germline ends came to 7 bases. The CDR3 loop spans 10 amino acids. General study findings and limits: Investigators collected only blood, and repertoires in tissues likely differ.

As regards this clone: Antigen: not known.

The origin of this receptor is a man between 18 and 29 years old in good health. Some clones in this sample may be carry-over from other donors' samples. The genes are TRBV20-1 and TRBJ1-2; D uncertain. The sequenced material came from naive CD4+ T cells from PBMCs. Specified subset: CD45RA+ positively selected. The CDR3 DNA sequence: TGCAGTGCCCCGGTTTATGGCTACACCTTC. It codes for CSAPVYGYTF.